The clone carrying this T cell receptor beta chain was counted many times. As yet, its antigen is unknown. TCRdb redid the calling of the 5' RACE reads with MiXCR, one entry per CDR3 protein. The data hold around 480,000 distinct CDR3 sequences, with about 13% observed a single time. These data are taken from a study of identical twins. General study findings and limits: The study reached conclusions through statistical analysis that was cross-sectional, not following the same donors. Modelling approaches yielded underestimates of out-of-frame TCR alpha sharing between monozygotic twins. Analyses based on zero insertions could be partly confounded by invariant MAIT and iNKT cells.

Healthy Caucasians were all of the donors. The same sample was also used in a study of yellow fever vaccine responses in identical twins.

Sequencing was done on a sample of CD4+ T cells sorted from blood. This receptor was obtained from a woman aged 18-29 years in good health.

The CDR3 sequence is CASSPDRVNTGELFF. The CDR3 DNA is TGTGCCAGCAGCCCTGACAGGGTGAACACCGGGGAGCTGTTTTTT. J is TRBJ2-2 and V is TRBV12-3 or TRBV12-4; 7 positions agree with TRBD1. This CDR3 has 15 amino acids. J gave up 1 base and V 6 bases, and 5 bases lay outside the gene matches.